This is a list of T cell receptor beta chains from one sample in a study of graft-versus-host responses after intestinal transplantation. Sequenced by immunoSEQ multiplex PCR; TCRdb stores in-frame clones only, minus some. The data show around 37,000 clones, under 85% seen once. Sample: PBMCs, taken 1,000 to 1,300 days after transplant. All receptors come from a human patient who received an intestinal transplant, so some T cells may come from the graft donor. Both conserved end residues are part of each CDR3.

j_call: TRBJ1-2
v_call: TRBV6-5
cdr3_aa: CASSHTEKGGYTF

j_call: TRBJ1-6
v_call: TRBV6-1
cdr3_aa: CASSGGGEYNSPLHF

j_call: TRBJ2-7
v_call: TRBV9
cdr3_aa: CASSVGEGGGSYEQYF

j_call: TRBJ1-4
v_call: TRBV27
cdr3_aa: CASSASGGTNEKLFF

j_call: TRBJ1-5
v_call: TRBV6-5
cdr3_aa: CASREGPGQPQHF

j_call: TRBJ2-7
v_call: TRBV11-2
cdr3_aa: CASSLAFGRYEQYF

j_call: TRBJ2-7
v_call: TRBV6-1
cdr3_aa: CASSERAGTSYEQYF

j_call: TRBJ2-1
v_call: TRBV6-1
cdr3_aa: CASSVADGSYNEQFF

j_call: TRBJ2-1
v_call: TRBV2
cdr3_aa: CASSQELDNEQFF

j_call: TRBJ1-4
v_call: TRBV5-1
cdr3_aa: CASSLRPPPSEKLFF

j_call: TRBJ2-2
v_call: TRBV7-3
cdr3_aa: CASSPGLAGGPGTGELFF

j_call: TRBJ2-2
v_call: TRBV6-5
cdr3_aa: CASSPTSGAAGELFF

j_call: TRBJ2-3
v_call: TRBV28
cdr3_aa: CASSFSSVSITDTQYF

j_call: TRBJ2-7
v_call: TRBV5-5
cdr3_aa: CASSASGGDYEQYF

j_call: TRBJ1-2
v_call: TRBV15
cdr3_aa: CATSSGGGYTF

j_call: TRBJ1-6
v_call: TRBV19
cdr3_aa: CASKSSALRNSPLHF

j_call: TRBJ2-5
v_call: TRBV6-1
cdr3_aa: CASSDKAEETQYF

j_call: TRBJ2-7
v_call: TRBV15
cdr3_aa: CATSTTGGLSSYEQYF

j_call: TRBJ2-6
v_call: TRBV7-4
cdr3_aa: CASSPGPFGANVLTF

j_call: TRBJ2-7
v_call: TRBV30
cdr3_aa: CAWRKGLEQYF

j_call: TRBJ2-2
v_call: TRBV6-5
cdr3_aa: CATRTGDTGELFF

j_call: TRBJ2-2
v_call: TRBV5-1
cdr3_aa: CASSSRQGDTGELFF

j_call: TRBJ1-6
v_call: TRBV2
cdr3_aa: CASLQGSNSPLHF

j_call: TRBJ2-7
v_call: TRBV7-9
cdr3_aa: CASSLGAGLFYEQYF

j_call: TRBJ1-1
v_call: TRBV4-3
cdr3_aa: CASSQIQGSTEAFF

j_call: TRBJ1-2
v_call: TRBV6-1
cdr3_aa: CASSSPGQGSYGYTF

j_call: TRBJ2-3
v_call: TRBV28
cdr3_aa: CASSQGQSYTQYF

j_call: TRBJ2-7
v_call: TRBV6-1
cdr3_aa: CASSDGRAAYEQYF

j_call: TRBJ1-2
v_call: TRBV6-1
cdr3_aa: CASSLYGYTF

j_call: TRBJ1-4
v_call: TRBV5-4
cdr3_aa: CASSPQPDRAEKLFF

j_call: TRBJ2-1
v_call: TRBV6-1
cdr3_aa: CASSRTDEQFF

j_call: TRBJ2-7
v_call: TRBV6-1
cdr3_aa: CASSARQGDYEQYF

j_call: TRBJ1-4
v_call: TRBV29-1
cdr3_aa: CSVTTVHEKLFF

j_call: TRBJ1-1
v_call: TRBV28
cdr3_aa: CASSLTPGLLNTEAFF

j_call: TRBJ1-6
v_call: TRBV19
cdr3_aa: CATSFTAGIGGSPLHF

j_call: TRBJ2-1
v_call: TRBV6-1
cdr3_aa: CASSFTVFEQFF

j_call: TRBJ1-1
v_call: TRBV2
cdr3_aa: CASSAGTVNTEAFF

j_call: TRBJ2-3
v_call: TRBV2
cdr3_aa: CASSALSGRGPDTQYF

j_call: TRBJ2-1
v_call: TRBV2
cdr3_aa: CASSSSGSGYNEQFF

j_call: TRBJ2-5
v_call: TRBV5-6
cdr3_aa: CASSLSRVAGGEETQYF

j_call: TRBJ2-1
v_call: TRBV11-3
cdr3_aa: CASSSDKGGSYNEQFF

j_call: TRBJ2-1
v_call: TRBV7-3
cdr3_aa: CASSPNAGGWNEQFF

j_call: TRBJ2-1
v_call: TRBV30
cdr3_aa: CAWSVLLVFGEGAYNEQFF

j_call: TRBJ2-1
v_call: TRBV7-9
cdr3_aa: CASSSTSWCEQFF

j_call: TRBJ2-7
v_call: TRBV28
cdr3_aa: CASRTGQGSYEQYF

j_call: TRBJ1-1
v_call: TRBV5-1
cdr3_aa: CASSLTKGTEAFF